A selection of T cell receptor beta chains follows, all from one sample in a study of long-term antiretroviral therapy in people with HIV. Produced via immunoSEQ multiplex PCR; TCRdb's table is partial and in-frame only. The data contain tens of thousands of clones, around 90% of them singletons. The specimen was unsorted PBMCs, collected just over 5 years after starting antiretroviral therapy. These receptors all stem from a woman in her 40s with HIV. Each CDR3 is given with its conserved first and last residue. A D gene is named only where the DNA matches it firmly. Some rows have no size entry. The others give once, few or many, or a class for an expanded clone.

d_gene: -
j_gene: TRBJ2-1
v_gene: TRBV7-2
abundance: -
len: 13
CDR3nt: TGTGCCAGCAGTTCATCGACATACAATGAGCAGTTCTTC
CDR3aa: CASSSSTYNEQFF

d_gene: -
j_gene: TRBJ1-6
v_gene: TRBV6-5
abundance: -
len: 13
CDR3nt: TGTGCCAGCAGTGTCCAGGACGAGGGCCCCCTCCACTTT
CDR3aa: CASSVQDEGPLHF

d_gene: TRBD1
j_gene: TRBJ1-2
v_gene: TRBV6-5
abundance: -
len: 13
CDR3nt: TGTGCCAGCAAGTTCGGGACAGTCTATGGCTACACCTTC
CDR3aa: CASKFGTVYGYTF

d_gene: -
j_gene: TRBJ2-3
v_gene: TRBV9
abundance: -
len: 12
CDR3nt: TGTGCCAGCAGCGGGCGCACAGATACGCAGTATTTT
CDR3aa: CASSGRTDTQYF

d_gene: -
j_gene: TRBJ2-1
v_gene: TRBV7-2
abundance: once
len: 15
CDR3nt: TGTGCCAGCAGCTTAGACGGGAGAACCTACAATGAGCAGTTCTTC
CDR3aa: CASSLDGRTYNEQFF

d_gene: -
j_gene: TRBJ1-2
v_gene: TRBV12-5
abundance: once
len: 14
CDR3nt: TGTGCTAGTGGTTTGGTACTCTCTCTGGGTGGCTACACCTTC
CDR3aa: CASGLVLSLGGYTF

d_gene: -
j_gene: TRBJ1-1
v_gene: TRBV29-1
abundance: -
len: 16
CDR3nt: TGCAGCATACATGAAGGGGCAGGGAAGCTTTGGACTGAAGCTTTCTTT
CDR3aa: CSIHEGAGKLWTEAFF

d_gene: -
j_gene: TRBJ1-1
v_gene: TRBV6-1
abundance: few
len: 13
CDR3nt: TGTGCCAGCAGTGAAGTTGGTCACCTCGAAGCTTTCTTT
CDR3aa: CASSEVGHLEAFF

d_gene: TRBD1
j_gene: TRBJ1-1
v_gene: TRBV29-1
abundance: -
len: 13
CDR3nt: TGCAGCGTTGACCGACAGGGAAACACTGAAGCTTTCTTT
CDR3aa: CSVDRQGNTEAFF

d_gene: -
j_gene: TRBJ2-7
v_gene: TRBV14
abundance: -
len: 16
CDR3nt: TGTGCCAGCAGCCAAGATGGGGGGCATCCGTGGAACGAGCAGTACTTC
CDR3aa: CASSQDGGHPWNEQYF

d_gene: -
j_gene: TRBJ2-5
v_gene: TRBV6-5
abundance: -
len: 15
CDR3nt: TGTGCCAGCAGTTACGGGAACCCCCGTCCAGGGACCCAGTACTTC
CDR3aa: CASSYGNPRPGTQYF

d_gene: TRBD1
j_gene: TRBJ1-6
v_gene: TRBV25-1
abundance: -
len: 15
CDR3nt: TGTGCCAGCAGTGAGGTCGACAGGGTTAATTCACCCCTCCACTTT
CDR3aa: CASSEVDRVNSPLHF

d_gene: -
j_gene: TRBJ2-3
v_gene: TRBV2
abundance: -
len: 13
CDR3nt: TGTGCCAGCAGTCCGGTAGGGACAGATACGCAGTATTTT
CDR3aa: CASSPVGTDTQYF

d_gene: -
j_gene: TRBJ2-7
v_gene: TRBV6-5
abundance: -
len: 14
CDR3nt: TGTGCCAGCAGTTACTCCAGGGGGGACTACGAGCAGTACTTC
CDR3aa: CASSYSRGDYEQYF

d_gene: -
j_gene: TRBJ2-1
v_gene: TRBV27
abundance: -
len: 15
CDR3nt: TGTGCCAGCAGTTTAGGGGGGAGCTCCTACAATGAGCAGTTCTTC
CDR3aa: CASSLGGSSYNEQFF

d_gene: TRBD1
j_gene: TRBJ2-1
v_gene: TRBV13
abundance: -
len: 15
CDR3nt: TGTGCCAGCAGCTTAAGACAGGGGGCTGTGAATGAGCAGTTCTTC
CDR3aa: CASSLRQGAVNEQFF

d_gene: -
j_gene: TRBJ1-1
v_gene: TRBV29-1
abundance: -
len: 15
CDR3nt: TGCAGCGTTGGAAATATTAGGGTCATTAACACTGAAGCTTTCTTT
CDR3aa: CSVGNIRVINTEAFF

d_gene: -
j_gene: TRBJ2-6
v_gene: TRBV5-4
abundance: -
len: 15
CDR3nt: TGTGCCAGCAGCTTAACAGGCTCTGGGGCCAACGTCCTGACTTTC
CDR3aa: CASSLTGSGANVLTF

d_gene: -
j_gene: TRBJ2-5
v_gene: TRBV5-6
abundance: -
len: 14
CDR3nt: TGTGCCAGCAGCTTGGGAGGTCTTCAAGAGACCCAGTACTTC
CDR3aa: CASSLGGLQETQYF

d_gene: -
j_gene: TRBJ2-1
v_gene: TRBV27
abundance: -
len: 16
CDR3nt: TGTGCCAGCAGTTTATTCGGCGGCAGCTCCTACAATGAGCAGTTCTTC
CDR3aa: CASSLFGGSSYNEQFF

d_gene: -
j_gene: TRBJ2-1
v_gene: TRBV29-1
abundance: -
len: 10
CDR3nt: TGCAGCGTTAGGAGAAATGAGCAGTTCTTC
CDR3aa: CSVRRNEQFF

d_gene: -
j_gene: TRBJ1-4
v_gene: TRBV7-9
abundance: -
len: 14
CDR3nt: TGTGCCAGCAGCCCCGGACCCCTCAATGAAAAACTGTTTTTT
CDR3aa: CASSPGPLNEKLFF

d_gene: TRBD2
j_gene: TRBJ2-3
v_gene: TRBV4-3
abundance: -
len: 17
CDR3nt: TGCGCCAGCAGCCTGGGACTAGCGGGTTCCCTCACAGATACGCAGTATTTT
CDR3aa: CASSLGLAGSLTDTQYF

d_gene: TRBD2
j_gene: TRBJ2-2
v_gene: TRBV4-2
abundance: -
len: 17
CDR3nt: TGTGCCAGCAGCCAAGATTTACCGGGGGGAAACACCGGGGAGCTGTTTTTT
CDR3aa: CASSQDLPGGNTGELFF

d_gene: -
j_gene: TRBJ2-7
v_gene: TRBV2
abundance: once
len: 12
CDR3nt: TGTGCCAGCAGTGAAGCGATTCTCGAGCAGTACTTC
CDR3aa: CASSEAILEQYF

d_gene: TRBD2
j_gene: TRBJ2-3
v_gene: TRBV27
abundance: -
len: 16
CDR3nt: TGTGCCAGCAGTTTCGCGGGACTAGCGGGTGCAGATACGCAGTATTTT
CDR3aa: CASSFAGLAGADTQYF

d_gene: -
j_gene: TRBJ2-1
v_gene: TRBV2
abundance: -
len: 13
CDR3nt: TGTGCCAGCAGTGATCGGGCTTTCAATGAGCAGTTCTTC
CDR3aa: CASSDRAFNEQFF

d_gene: TRBD2
j_gene: TRBJ2-3
v_gene: TRBV25-1
abundance: -
len: 16
CDR3nt: TGTGCCAGCAGTGAATCAGCGGGAGGGCCCACAGATACGCAGTATTTT
CDR3aa: CASSESAGGPTDTQYF

d_gene: TRBD1
j_gene: TRBJ1-2
v_gene: TRBV7-6
abundance: -
len: 12
CDR3nt: TGTGCCAGCAGCAACCTCGGGACAGGGATCACCTTC
CDR3aa: CASSNLGTGITF

d_gene: -
j_gene: TRBJ1-4
v_gene: TRBV19
abundance: -
len: 14
CDR3nt: TGTGCCAGTAGTGAGGGGGTGTCGTATGAAAAACTGTTTTTT
CDR3aa: CASSEGVSYEKLFF

d_gene: TRBD1
j_gene: TRBJ2-1
v_gene: TRBV11-2
abundance: once
len: 16
CDR3nt: TGTGCCAGCAGCTACAGCTTCCAGGGGGCGCCGGATGAGCAGTTCTTC
CDR3aa: CASSYSFQGAPDEQFF

d_gene: -
j_gene: TRBJ2-3
v_gene: TRBV10-2
abundance: -
len: 16
CDR3nt: TGCGCCAGCAGTGAGTACCGGGGGTCCAACACAGATACGCAGTATTTT
CDR3aa: CASSEYRGSNTDTQYF

d_gene: TRBD1
j_gene: TRBJ1-3
v_gene: TRBV28
abundance: -
len: 21
CDR3nt: TGTGCCAGCAGTCAATACCCGGGACAGGGGGTTCTAGGAAGCTCTGGAAACACCATATATTTT
CDR3aa: CASSQYPGQGVLGSSGNTIYF

d_gene: -
j_gene: TRBJ2-2
v_gene: TRBV2
abundance: once
len: 14
CDR3nt: TGTGCCAGCAGCAGGCCTTCCCTCACCGGGGAGCTGTTTTTT
CDR3aa: CASSRPSLTGELFF

d_gene: -
j_gene: TRBJ1-2
v_gene: TRBV6-1
abundance: -
len: 13
CDR3nt: TGTGCCAGCAGTGAATTCCAGGAACGAGGCTACACCTTC
CDR3aa: CASSEFQERGYTF

d_gene: -
j_gene: TRBJ1-2
v_gene: TRBV5-1
abundance: once
len: 15
CDR3nt: TGCGCCAGCAGCTTGGGGCAGGGCGGCCACTATGGCTACACCTTC
CDR3aa: CASSLGQGGHYGYTF

d_gene: -
j_gene: TRBJ2-2
v_gene: TRBV6-7
abundance: -
len: 14
CDR3nt: TGTGCCAGCAGGGCAGCCTCGATTACCGGGGAGCTGTTTTTT
CDR3aa: CASRAASITGELFF

d_gene: -
j_gene: TRBJ1-5
v_gene: TRBV27
abundance: -
len: 14
CDR3nt: TGTGCCAGCAAGTCGAGGGAACCCATAGGGCCCCAGCATTTT
CDR3aa: CASKSREPIGPQHF

d_gene: -
j_gene: TRBJ1-3
v_gene: TRBV7-6
abundance: -
len: 13
CDR3nt: TGTGCCAGCAGCTCAAGCTCTGGAAACACCATATATTTT
CDR3aa: CASSSSSGNTIYF

d_gene: -
j_gene: TRBJ1-2
v_gene: TRBV30
abundance: once
len: 15
CDR3nt: TGTGCCTGGGTCTCTATTCCCACCTACCGGCATGGCTACACCTTC
CDR3aa: CAWVSIPTYRHGYTF

d_gene: -
j_gene: TRBJ2-3
v_gene: TRBV5-5
abundance: -
len: 13
CDR3nt: TGTGCCAGCAGCTCCGGGGGCCAGGGTACGCAGTATTTT
CDR3aa: CASSSGGQGTQYF

d_gene: TRBD2
j_gene: TRBJ2-5
v_gene: TRBV14
abundance: once
len: 16
CDR3nt: TGTGCCAGCAGCCTTGGAAGATGGGGGGGCCAAGAGACCCAGTACTTC
CDR3aa: CASSLGRWGGQETQYF

d_gene: -
j_gene: TRBJ1-2
v_gene: TRBV18
abundance: -
len: 13
CDR3nt: TGTGCCAGCTCACCCGGGACAATCGATCGCTACACCTTC
CDR3aa: CASSPGTIDRYTF